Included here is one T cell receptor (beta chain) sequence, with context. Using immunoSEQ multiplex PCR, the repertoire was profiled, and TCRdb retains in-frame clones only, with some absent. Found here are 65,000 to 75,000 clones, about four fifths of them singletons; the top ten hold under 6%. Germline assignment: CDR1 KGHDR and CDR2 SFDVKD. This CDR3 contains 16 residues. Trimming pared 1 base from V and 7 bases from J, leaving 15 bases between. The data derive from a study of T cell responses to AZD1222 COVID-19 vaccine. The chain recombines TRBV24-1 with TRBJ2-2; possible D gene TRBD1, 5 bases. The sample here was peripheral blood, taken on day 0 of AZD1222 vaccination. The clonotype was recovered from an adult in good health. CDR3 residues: CATSDFGQGDGGELFF. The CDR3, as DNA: TGTGCCACCAGTGATTTTGGGCAGGGTGACGGCGGGGAGCTGTTTTTT.